This T cell receptor beta chain stems from a study of blood T cell repertoires in COVID-19. Study-wide context: Sites in the United States, Italy and Spain provided acute and convalescent COVID-19 samples. T cells, B-cell-depleted T cells, or PBMCs supplied cDNA or gDNA.

With V trimmed by 1 base and J by 15 bases, 6 bases remained unmatched. The CDR3 extends over 12 amino acids. In the authors' workflow: Amplification of reference gene primers provided the estimated nucleated cell counts. Some clones are missing from TCRdb's copy, which holds only in-frame ones; the method was immunoSEQ multiplex PCR. The D gene and trimming were derived from the DNA, and the V and J assignments and clone size from that table. Altogether around 170,000 clones are present, about 91% being singletons, with the ten largest covering about 3.9%. Sequencing was done on a sample of peripheral blood. The receptor was isolated from a woman in her 30s with acute or convalescent COVID-19. The chain has TRBV12-3 or TRBV12-4 and TRBJ2-1; 7 nucleotides agree with TRBD2. The CDR3: CASSLVGRPGFF. The DNA for the CDR3 is TGTGCCAGCAGTTTAGTCGGGAGGCCGGGGTTCTTC.